This T cell receptor (beta chain) was observed in a study of beta chain features in type 1 diabetes. Whole-study results and caveats: In the patient group, naive, central memory and Treg TCRB repertoires seemed more alike than in the healthy donor group. A possible short-template PCR bias applies equally to patients and controls.

This CDR3 comprises 11 residues. Germline assignment: CDR1 MNHEY and CDR2 SVGAGI. The V end lost 6 bases, the J end lost 13 bases, and 13 bases lay between the germline ends. Notes on this clone: Its matching antigen is unknown.

Purity above 95% was achieved in all sorted populations. The investigators reverse transcribed all of the isolated RNA, so they sequenced expressed TCRB transcripts. Naive, central memory and regulatory T cell samples yielded around 3.3 million reads on average. The data were produced by immunoSEQ multiplex PCR, yet TCRdb's version contains in-frame clones alone and is incomplete. The data contain 150,000 or so clones, 9.2% of them singletons. Source material: central memory CD4+ T cells from blood. The sequence was obtained from a man younger than 35 in good health. The chain is built from TRBV6-5 and TRBJ1-5; possible D gene TRBD1, 6 bases. The CDR3 is CASRTDRTQHF. The CDR3 DNA follows: TGTGCCAGCAGGACGGACAGAACACAGCATTTT.